Below are 27 T cell receptor beta chains sequenced from a single sample in a study of cytomegalovirus exposure and HLA in healthy donors. The study ran its PCR with 60 Vbeta and 13 Jbeta primers. Measured with immunoSEQ multiplex PCR; TCRdb has only the in-frame clones, and not every one. Seen here are fewer than 70,000 clones, about 76% observed once, and the top ten hold 5.4%. The sequenced material came from PBMCs. Receptor source: a man aged 45 to 65 in good health and CMV-seronegative.

V gene TRBV2 combines with J gene TRBJ1-5; D unresolved. Trimming pared 3 bases from V and 13 bases from J, leaving 16 bases between. The CDR3 contains 13 residues. Germline CDR1 SNHLY, CDR2 FYNNEI. CDR3 sequence reads: CASSDLGSGKQHF. In nucleotides, the CDR3 is TGTGCCAGCAGTGATCTAGGGAGCGGGAAACAGCATTTT.

This clone was seen a handful of times. CDR3 DNA sequence: TGCGCCAGCAGTGAGCAAGAGACCCAGTACTTC. Translated, it gives CASSEQETQYF. The chain combines TRBV4-1 with TRBJ2-5; D gene uncertain. Germline CDR1 MGHRA, CDR2 YSYEKL. This CDR3 has 11 amino acids. V was clipped by 6 bases and J by 2 bases, with 4 bases between them.

The chain employs TRBV14 and TRBJ1-5, with TRBD1 matching 9 bases. V dropped 4 bases and J dropped 0; count of bases not matched to a gene: 10. The CDR3 totals 18 residues. Germline V gives CDR1 SGHDN, CDR2 FVKESK. This CDR3 reads CASSRSRDRVSSNQPQHF. CDR3 nucleotide sequence: TGTGCCAGCAGCCGGTCCCGGGACAGGGTAAGTAGCAATCAGCCCCAGCATTTT.

The DNA for the CDR3 is TGTGCCAGCAGGGGAGACAGGGGAGTCGGAAACACCATATATTTT. The encoded protein is CASRGDRGVGNTIYF. V and J are TRBV9 and TRBJ1-3; TRBD1 matches at 8 bases. V dropped 5 bases and J dropped 4; count of bases not matched to a gene: 8. Germline values: CDR1 SGDLS, CDR2 YYNGEE. The CDR3 runs 15 residues.

The rearrangement links TRBV25-1 to TRBJ2-2; TRBD2 matches at 7 bases. This CDR3 contains 16 residues. The germline V gene has CDR1 MGHDK and CDR2 SYGVNS. V trimming: 3 bases; J trimming: 0 bases; junction bases outside the gene matches: 4. The CDR3 sequence is CASSDLGTTNTGELFF. As DNA, the CDR3 is TGTGCCAGCAGTGATTTAGGGACTACGAACACCGGGGAGCTGTTTTTT.

This clone rates as medium-sized. V and J are TRBV6-4 and TRBJ2-2; D might be TRBD2 (5 bases). Germline-derived CDR1 and CDR2 are MRHNA and SNTAGT. CDR3 length: 17 amino acids. V lost 1 base and J lost 3, with 15 bases in between. CDR3: CASSDFSQDSHTGELFF. CDR3 coding DNA: TGTGCCAGCAGTGACTTTTCTCAGGACTCCCACACCGGGGAGCTGTTTTTT.

This chain joins TRBV19 and TRBJ1-1; possible D gene TRBD1, 5 bases. V was shortened by 4 bases and J by 1 base, with 13 bases between the two germline ends. Germline V lookup: CDR1 LNHDA, CDR2 SQIVND (reference sequence). The CDR3 extends over 15 amino acids. CDR3 sequence (DNA): TGTGCCAGTAGTAGCCATGGGGGGTCGAACACTGAAGCTTTCTTT. Amino acid sequence: CASSSHGGSNTEAFF.

The chain uses TRBV25-1 and TRBJ1-6; tentative D call: TRBD1 (5 bases). The length of the CDR3 is 17 residues. With 2 bases removed from V and 7 bases from J, the gap between germline ends came to 18 bases. Looked up from germline, CDR1 is MGHDK and CDR2 is SYGVNS. The CDR3 DNA is TGTGCCAGCAGTGAACCCGGACGGCTGGGGGGAAATTCACCCCTCCACTTT. Its protein product is CASSEPGRLGGNSPLHF.

V gene TRBV5-6 combines with J gene TRBJ1-2; 9 nucleotides match TRBD1. Germline trimming cut 0 bases from V and 4 bases from J; bases unmatched to any gene: 4. The CDR3 sequence is 15 residues long. CDR1 and CDR2 from the germline V gene are SGHDT and YYEEEE. DNA for the CDR3: TGTGCCAGCAGCTTGGGTGGACAGGGGATCTATGGCTACACCTTC. Protein: CASSLGGQGIYGYTF.

This clone was seen more than once but under ten times. The chain has TRBV29-1 and TRBJ2-2; 7 nucleotides line up with TRBD2. CDR1 SQVTM and CDR2 ANQGSEA come from the germline V gene. The CDR3 is 14 residues long. The ends lost 5 bases at V and 6 bases at J; junction bases unmatched: 9. The CDR3 sequence: CSVTGGVASGELFF. Here the CDR3 DNA reads TGCAGCGTTACTGGGGGGGTAGCCTCCGGGGAGCTGTTTTTT.

This chain connects TRBV4-3 to TRBJ1-1; D may be TRBD1 (5 bases). V shed 2 bases and J shed 1 base, with 8 bases lying between them. This CDR3 contains 14 residues. Germline lookup yields CDR1 LGHNA and CDR2 YSLEER. CDR3: CASSQLTENTEAFF. DNA for the CDR3: TGCGCCAGCAGCCAATTGACAGAGAACACTGAAGCTTTCTTT.

The chain recombines TRBV6-5 with TRBJ1-3, with TRBD1 as a possible D gene (6 bases). This CDR3 contains 15 residues. Germline V gene sequence: CDR1 MNHEY, CDR2 SVGAGI. V was trimmed by 5 bases and J by 1 base, leaving 12 bases between them. CDR3 sequence (DNA): TGTGCCAGCAGTGCGGGGGCGCCATCTGGAAACACCATATATTTT. This sequence encodes CASSAGAPSGNTIYF.

CDR3 coding DNA: TGTGCCAGTAGCACAGTCGCAACTAATGAAAAACTGTTTTTT. Translation: CASSTVATNEKLFF. J is TRBJ1-4 and V is TRBV19; D call uncertain. CDR1 LNHDA and CDR2 SQIVND come from the germline V gene (reference sequence). The CDR3 spans 14 residues. The ends were cut back, 6 bases at V and 0 bases at J, with 8 bases in the middle.

The V call is TRBV7-9, the J call TRBJ1-5, with unresolved D. There are 13 residues in the CDR3. V lost 5 bases, J lost 4 bases, and 9 bases lay in between. Germline V lookup: CDR1 SEHNR, CDR2 FQNEAQ (reference sequence). The CDR3 DNA reads as TGTGCCAGCAGCCCGGGGAAGAATCAGCCCCAGCATTTT. This encodes CASSPGKNQPQHF.

Worth noting for this clone: Its ends do not fully match the called genes, so a read error is possible. The V call is TRBV7-9, the J call TRBJ2-7; possibly TRBD1 for D (5 bases). Germline assignment: CDR1 SEHNR and CDR2 FQNEAQ (reference sequence). The CDR3 is made up of 16 amino acids. DNA for the CDR3: TGTTCCAGCAGCCAAGTCCCCAGGGCAATCTACTACGAGCAGTACTTC. This sequence encodes CSSSQVPRAIYYEQYF.

This chain connects TRBV11-3 to TRBJ2-5; 15 positions match TRBD2. The CDR3 is 18 residues long. CDR1 and CDR2 (germline): SGHNT, YENEEA. V was clipped by 1 base and J by 2 bases; unmatched bases: 5. In DNA form, the CDR3 reads TGTGCCAGCAGCTTAGGTGGGACTAGCGGGGGGTCACAAGAGACCCAGTACTTC. The encoded protein is CASSLGGTSGGSQETQYF.

This clone was counted a single time. This sequence joins TRBV2 and TRBJ2-5; tentatively, D is TRBD1 (6 bases). Germline V CDR1 and CDR2: SNHLY, FYNNEI. V shed 4 bases and J shed 0 bases, with 12 bases lying between them. The CDR3 contains 15 residues. CDR3 coding DNA: TGTGCCAGCAGTGTTGGACAGCCCTACCAAGAGACCCAGTACTTC. The encoded protein is CASSVGQPYQETQYF.

The chain couples TRBV2 to TRBJ2-5; TRBD2 might be the D (7 bases). The germline V gene encodes CDR1 SNHLY and CDR2 FYNNEI. Deletions cut 2 bases from V and 5 bases from J, with 15 bases between. CDR3 size: 15 residues. CDR3 in amino acids: CASSESGGAGETQYF. DNA for the CDR3: TGTGCCAGCAGTGAAAGTGGGGGGGCCGGGGAGACCCAGTACTTC.

Details on this clone: Mismatch with germline at one junction end may stem from a read error. The chain has TRBV4-2 and TRBJ2-3; D not resolved. CDR1 is LGHNA and CDR2 is YNFKEQ in the germline V gene. The CDR3 runs to 16 residues. The DNA for the CDR3 is TGTGCCAGCAGCCAAGAGAGGTTTTCCCGCACGGATACGCAGTATTTT. As protein: CASSQERFSRTDTQYF.

The chain is built from TRBV6-5 and TRBJ1-2; D gene unclear. CDR1 and CDR2 (germline): MNHEY, SVGAGI. The V gene lost 5 bases and the J gene lost 7 bases, with 14 bases spanning the gap. The CDR3 contains 13 residues. CDR3 in amino acids: CASSERSRSGYTF. CDR3 in DNA: TGTGCCAGCAGTGAAAGAAGCAGGTCTGGCTACACCTTC.

This sequence joins TRBV27 and TRBJ2-5; 8 bases map to TRBD2. The ends lost 8 bases at V and 7 bases at J; junction bases unmatched: 9. The germline V gene encodes CDR1 MNHEY and CDR2 SMNVEV (reference sequence). The CDR3 length is 13 residues. The CDR3 nucleotides read TGTGCCAGCCGGGAGGGAGGGGTAGGGACCCAGTACTTC. Encoded protein: CASREGGVGTQYF.

As for this clone: One junction end does not reproduce the germline sequence, and a read error may be involved. This sequence joins TRBV6-1 and TRBJ2-7, with D possibly TRBD2 on 7 matching bases. Germline CDR1 MNHNS, CDR2 SASEGT. The CDR3 is 14 residues long. CDR3 coding DNA: TGTGCCAGCAGTTTCGGGGGGCCTTCCTGCGAGCAGTACTTC. Translated, it gives CASSFGGPSCEQYF.

The chain links TRBV19 to TRBJ2-1, with TRBD1 identical over 8 bases. The CDR3 is 17 residues long. Germline V gene sequence: CDR1 LNHDA, CDR2 SQIVND (reference sequence). V trimming: 7 bases; J trimming: 0 bases; junction bases outside the gene matches: 11. CDR3 region: CASNSGTGTGSYNEQFF. CDR3 nucleotides: TGTGCCAGTAATTCGGGAACCGGGACAGGCTCCTACAATGAGCAGTTCTTC.

V is TRBV7-2 and J is TRBJ2-7, with a weak D call TRBD2 (5 bases). V lost 0 bases and J lost 3, with 12 bases in between. This CDR3 contains 15 residues. The V gene's germline CDR1 is SGHTA and CDR2 FQGNSA. The CDR3 region has the DNA TGTGCCAGCAGCTTAGCCGCGCCGGGGTACTACGAGCAGTACTTC. It codes for CASSLAAPGYYEQYF.

This rearrangement joins TRBV2 to TRBJ2-5; TRBD2 matches at 13 bases. Germline V gene lookup returns CDR1 SNHLY and CDR2 FYNNEI. The CDR3 is 14 residues long. The junction had 10 bases not matched to a gene; V was cut back by 7 bases and J by 11 bases. The CDR3: CASIPGLAGRRQYF. CDR3 nucleotide sequence: TGTGCCAGCATTCCGGGACTAGCGGGGAGAAGGCAGTACTTC.

In DNA, the CDR3 is TGTGCCAGTAGCCGGGGGGGAGATAACTATGGCTACACCTTC. This codes for CASSRGGDNYGYTF. This sequence joins TRBV19 and TRBJ1-2; weak D call: TRBD1 (5 bases). The germline V and J ends were trimmed by 6 bases and 1 base, with 12 bases remaining between them. This CDR3 spans 14 amino acids. Germline values: CDR1 LNHDA, CDR2 SQIVND (reference sequence). Variable domain in full (rest from reference TRBV19 and TRBJ1-2): DGGITQSPKYLFRKEGQNVTLSCEQNLNHDAMYWYRQDPGQGLRLIYYSQIVNDFQKGDIAEGYSVSREKKESFPLTVTSAQKNPTAFYLCASSRGGDNYGYTFGSGTRLTVV.

This clone was recorded a few times. The gene calls are TRBV6-6 and TRBJ2-2, with 9 positions matching TRBD1. Germline CDR1 and CDR2: MNHNY and SVGAGI (reference sequence). This CDR3 comprises 14 residues. With V trimmed by 6 bases and J by 4 bases, 3 bases remained unmatched. CDR3 loop: CASRGDRVTGELFF. CDR3 nucleotide sequence: TGTGCCAGCAGAGGGGACAGGGTCACCGGGGAGCTGTTTTTT.